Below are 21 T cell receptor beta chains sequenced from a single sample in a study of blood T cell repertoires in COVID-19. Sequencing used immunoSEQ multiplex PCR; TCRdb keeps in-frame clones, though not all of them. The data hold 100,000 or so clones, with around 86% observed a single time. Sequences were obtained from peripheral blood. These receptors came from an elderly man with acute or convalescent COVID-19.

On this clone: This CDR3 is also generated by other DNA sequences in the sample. CDR3: CASSLRGGVGTEAFF. CDR3 coding DNA: TGTGCCAGCAGTCTCCGGGGAGGGGTGGGCACTGAAGCTTTCTTT. The V and J genes are TRBV28 and TRBJ1-1, with D possibly being TRBD1 (5 bases). Trimming took 5 bases from V and 4 from J, leaving 17 bases between them. Germline V gives CDR1 MDHEN, CDR2 SYDVKM. The CDR3 has 15 residues.

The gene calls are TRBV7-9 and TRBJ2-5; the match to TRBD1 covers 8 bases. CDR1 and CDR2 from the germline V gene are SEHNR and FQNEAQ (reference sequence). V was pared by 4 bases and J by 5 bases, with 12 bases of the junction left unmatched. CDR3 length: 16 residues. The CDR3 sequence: CASSSLSRGHGETQYF. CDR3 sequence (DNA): TGTGCCAGCAGCTCCTTGTCCAGGGGGCACGGCGAGACCCAGTACTTC.

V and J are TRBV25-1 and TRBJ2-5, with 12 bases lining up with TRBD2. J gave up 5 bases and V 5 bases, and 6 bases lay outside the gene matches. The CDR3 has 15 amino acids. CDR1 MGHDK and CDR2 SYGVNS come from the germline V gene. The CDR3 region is CASSRRLAGEETQYF. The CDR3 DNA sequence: TGTGCCAGCAGTCGGAGACTAGCGGGAGAGGAGACCCAGTACTTC.

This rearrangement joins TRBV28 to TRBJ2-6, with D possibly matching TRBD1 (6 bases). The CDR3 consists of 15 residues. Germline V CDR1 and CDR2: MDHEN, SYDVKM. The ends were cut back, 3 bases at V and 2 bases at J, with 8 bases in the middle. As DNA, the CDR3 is TGTGCCAGCAGTTTGTACAGGGCTGGGGCCAACGTCCTGACTTTC. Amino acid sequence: CASSLYRAGANVLTF.

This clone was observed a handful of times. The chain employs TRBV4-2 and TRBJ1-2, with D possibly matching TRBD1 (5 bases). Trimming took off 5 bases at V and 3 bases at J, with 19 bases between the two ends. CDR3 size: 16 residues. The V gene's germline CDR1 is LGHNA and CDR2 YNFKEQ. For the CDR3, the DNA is TGTGCCAGCAGCTATCACTTAAGCGGGACTGACTATGGCTACACCTTC. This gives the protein CASSYHLSGTDYGYTF.

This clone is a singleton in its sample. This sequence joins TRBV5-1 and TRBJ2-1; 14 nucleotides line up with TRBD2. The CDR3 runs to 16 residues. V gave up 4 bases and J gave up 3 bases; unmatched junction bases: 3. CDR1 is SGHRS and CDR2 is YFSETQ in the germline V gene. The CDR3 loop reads CASSIGLAGGYNEQFF. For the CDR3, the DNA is TGCGCCAGCAGCATTGGACTAGCGGGGGGCTACAATGAGCAGTTCTTC.

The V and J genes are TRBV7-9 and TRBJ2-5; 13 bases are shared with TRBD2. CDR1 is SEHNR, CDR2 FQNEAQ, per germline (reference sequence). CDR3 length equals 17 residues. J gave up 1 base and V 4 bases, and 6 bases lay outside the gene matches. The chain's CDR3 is CASSSGRLAGGQETQYF. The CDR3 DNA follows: TGTGCCAGCAGCTCAGGAAGACTAGCGGGGGGCCAAGAGACCCAGTACTTC.

The CDR3 bases are TGTGCCAGCAGTACCACCCAACGCACGGGACTCCCCCATGAGCAGTTCTTC. Amino acid sequence: CASSTTQRTGLPHEQFF. The chain uses TRBV28 and TRBJ2-1; tentative D call: TRBD2 (6 bases). CDR3 length: 17 amino acids. Germline V lookup: CDR1 MDHEN, CDR2 SYDVKM. Trimming left V 5 bases short and J 8 bases short, with 25 bases between.

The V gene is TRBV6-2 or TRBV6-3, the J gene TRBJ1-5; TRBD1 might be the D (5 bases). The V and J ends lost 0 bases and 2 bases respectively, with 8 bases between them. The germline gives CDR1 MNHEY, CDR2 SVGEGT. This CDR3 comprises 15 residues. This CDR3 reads CASSYSRQRNQPQHF. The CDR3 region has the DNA TGTGCCAGCAGTTACTCGAGACAGCGCAATCAGCCCCAGCATTTT.

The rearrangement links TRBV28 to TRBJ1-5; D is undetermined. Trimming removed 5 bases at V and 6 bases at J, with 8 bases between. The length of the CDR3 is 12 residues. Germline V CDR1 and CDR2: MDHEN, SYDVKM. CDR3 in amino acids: CASSPGGQPQHF. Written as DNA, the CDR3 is TGTGCCAGCAGTCCCGGCGGTCAGCCCCAGCATTTT. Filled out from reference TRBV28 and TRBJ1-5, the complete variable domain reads DVKVTQSSRYLVKRTGEKVFLECVQDMDHENMFWYRQDPGLGLRLIYFSYDVKMKEKGDIPEGYSVSREKKERFSLILESASTNQTSMYLCASSPGGQPQHFGDGTRLSIL.

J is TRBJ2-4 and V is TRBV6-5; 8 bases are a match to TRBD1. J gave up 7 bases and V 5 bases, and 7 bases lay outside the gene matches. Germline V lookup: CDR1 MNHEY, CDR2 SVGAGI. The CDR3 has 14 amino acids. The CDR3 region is CASSNGQGSNIQYF. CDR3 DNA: TGTGCCAGCAGTAACGGACAGGGATCGAACATTCAGTACTTC.

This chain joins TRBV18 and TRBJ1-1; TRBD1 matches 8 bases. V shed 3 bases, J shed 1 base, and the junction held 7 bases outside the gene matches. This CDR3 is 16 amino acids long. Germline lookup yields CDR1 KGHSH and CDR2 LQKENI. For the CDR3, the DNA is TGTGCCAGCTCACCGGGACAGGTAGGGAAGAACACTGAAGCTTTCTTT. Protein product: CASSPGQVGKNTEAFF.

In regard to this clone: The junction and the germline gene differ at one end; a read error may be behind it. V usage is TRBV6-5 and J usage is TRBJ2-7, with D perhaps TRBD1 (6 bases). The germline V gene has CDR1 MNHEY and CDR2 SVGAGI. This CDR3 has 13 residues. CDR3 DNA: TGTGCCATCAGTAGGGGGTACTCCTACGAGCAGTACTTC. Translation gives CAISRGYSYEQYF.

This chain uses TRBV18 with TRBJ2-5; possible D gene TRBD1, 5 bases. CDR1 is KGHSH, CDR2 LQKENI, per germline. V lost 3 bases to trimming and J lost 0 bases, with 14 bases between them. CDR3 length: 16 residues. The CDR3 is CASSPLIGAYQETQYF. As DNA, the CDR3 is TGTGCCAGCTCACCTCTTATAGGGGCCTACCAAGAGACCCAGTACTTC.

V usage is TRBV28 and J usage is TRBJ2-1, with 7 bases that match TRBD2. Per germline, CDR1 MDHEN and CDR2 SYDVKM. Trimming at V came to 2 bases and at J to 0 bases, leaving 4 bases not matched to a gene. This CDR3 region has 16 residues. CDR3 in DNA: TGTGCCAGCAGTTTAGTACTAGCGAGCTCCTACAATGAGCAGTTCTTC. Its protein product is CASSLVLASSYNEQFF.

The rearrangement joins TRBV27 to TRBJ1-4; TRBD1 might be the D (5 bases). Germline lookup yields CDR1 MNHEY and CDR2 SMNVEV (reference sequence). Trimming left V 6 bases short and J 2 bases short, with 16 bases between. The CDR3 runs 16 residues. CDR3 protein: CASSSWGEGTNEKLFF. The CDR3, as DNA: TGTGCCAGCAGCTCCTGGGGGGAAGGGACTAATGAAAAACTGTTTTTT.

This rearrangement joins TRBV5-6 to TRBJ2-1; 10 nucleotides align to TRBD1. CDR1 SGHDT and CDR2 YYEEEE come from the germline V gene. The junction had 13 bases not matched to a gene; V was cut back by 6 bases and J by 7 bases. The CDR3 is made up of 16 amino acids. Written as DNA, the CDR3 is TGTGCCAGCACCCTGACAGGGGGCGCGACAAGGAATGAGCAGTTCTTC. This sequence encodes CASTLTGGATRNEQFF.

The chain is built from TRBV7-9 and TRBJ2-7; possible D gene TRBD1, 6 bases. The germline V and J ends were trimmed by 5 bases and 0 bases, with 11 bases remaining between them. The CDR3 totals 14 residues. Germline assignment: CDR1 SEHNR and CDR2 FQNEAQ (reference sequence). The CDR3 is CASSRGGSSYEQYF. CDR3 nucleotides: TGTGCCAGCAGCCGAGGGGGTTCCTCCTACGAGCAGTACTTC.

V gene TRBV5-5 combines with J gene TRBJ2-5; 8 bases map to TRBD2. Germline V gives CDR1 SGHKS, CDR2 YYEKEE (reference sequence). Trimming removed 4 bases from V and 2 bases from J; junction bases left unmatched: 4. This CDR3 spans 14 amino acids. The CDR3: CASSLPSGQETQYF. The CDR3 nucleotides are TGTGCCAGCAGCCTACCTAGCGGGCAAGAGACCCAGTACTTC. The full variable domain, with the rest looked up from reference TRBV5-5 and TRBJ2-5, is DAGVTQSPTHLIKTRGQQVTLRCSPISGHKSVSWYQQVLGQGPQFIFQYYEKEERGRGNFPDRFSARQFPNYSSELNVNALLLGDSALYLCASSLPSGQETQYFGPGTRLLVL.

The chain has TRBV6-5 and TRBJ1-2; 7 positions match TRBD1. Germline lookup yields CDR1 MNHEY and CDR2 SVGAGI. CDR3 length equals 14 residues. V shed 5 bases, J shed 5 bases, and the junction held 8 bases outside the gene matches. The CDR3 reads CASSRSGTAYGYTF. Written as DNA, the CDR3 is TGTGCCAGCAGTCGCTCCGGGACAGCATATGGCTACACCTTC.

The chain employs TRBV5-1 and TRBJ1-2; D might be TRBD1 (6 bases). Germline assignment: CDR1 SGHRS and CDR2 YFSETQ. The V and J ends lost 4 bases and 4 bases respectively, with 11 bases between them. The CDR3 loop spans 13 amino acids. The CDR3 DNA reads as TGCGCCAGCAGCACCAGGGGTGGCTATGGCTACACCTTC. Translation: CASSTRGGYGYTF.